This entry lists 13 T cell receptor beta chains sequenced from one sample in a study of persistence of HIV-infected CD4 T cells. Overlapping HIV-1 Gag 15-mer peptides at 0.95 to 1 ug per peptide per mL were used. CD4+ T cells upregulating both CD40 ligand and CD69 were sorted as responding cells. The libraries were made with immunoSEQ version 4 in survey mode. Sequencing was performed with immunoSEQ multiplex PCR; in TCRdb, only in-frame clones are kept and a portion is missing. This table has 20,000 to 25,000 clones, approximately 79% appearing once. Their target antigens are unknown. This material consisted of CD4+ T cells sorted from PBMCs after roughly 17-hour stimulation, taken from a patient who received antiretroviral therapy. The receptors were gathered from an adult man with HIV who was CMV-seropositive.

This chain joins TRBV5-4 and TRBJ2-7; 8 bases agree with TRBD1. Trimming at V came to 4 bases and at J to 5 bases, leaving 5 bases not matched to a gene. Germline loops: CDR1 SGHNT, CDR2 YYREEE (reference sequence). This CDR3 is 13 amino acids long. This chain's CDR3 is CASSVDREDEQYF. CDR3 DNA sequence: TGTGCCAGCAGCGTGGACAGGGAGGACGAGCAGTACTTC.

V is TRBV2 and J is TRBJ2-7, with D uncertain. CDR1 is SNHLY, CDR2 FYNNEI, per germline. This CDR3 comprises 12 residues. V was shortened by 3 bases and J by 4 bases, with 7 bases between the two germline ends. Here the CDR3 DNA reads TGTGCCAGCAGTGACGGTCCATACGAGCAGTACTTC. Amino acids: CASSDGPYEQYF.

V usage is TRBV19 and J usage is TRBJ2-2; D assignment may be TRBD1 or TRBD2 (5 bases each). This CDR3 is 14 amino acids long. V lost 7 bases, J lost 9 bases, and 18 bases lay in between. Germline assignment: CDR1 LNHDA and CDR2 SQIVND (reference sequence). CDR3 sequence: CASIGEGFGRELFF. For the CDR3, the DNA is TGTGCCAGTATCGGCGAGGGGTTTGGCAGGGAGCTGTTTTTT.

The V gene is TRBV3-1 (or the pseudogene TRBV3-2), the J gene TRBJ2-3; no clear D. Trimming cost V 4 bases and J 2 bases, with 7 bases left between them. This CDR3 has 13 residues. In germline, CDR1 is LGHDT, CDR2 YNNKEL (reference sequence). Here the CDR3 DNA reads TGTGCCAGCAGCCGGTTGAACACAGATACGCAGTATTTT. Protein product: CASSRLNTDTQYF.

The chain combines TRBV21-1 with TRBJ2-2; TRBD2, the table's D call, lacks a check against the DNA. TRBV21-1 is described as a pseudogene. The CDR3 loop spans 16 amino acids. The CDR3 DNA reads TGTGCCAGCAGCCTAAGGGGGGGTCGAGCGCCCGGGGAGCTGTTTTTT. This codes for CASSLRGGRAPGELFF.

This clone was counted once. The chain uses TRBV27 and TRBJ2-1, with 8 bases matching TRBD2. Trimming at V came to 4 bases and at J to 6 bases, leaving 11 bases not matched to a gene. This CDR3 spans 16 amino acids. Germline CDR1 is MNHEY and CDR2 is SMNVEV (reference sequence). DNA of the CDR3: TGTGCCAGCAGTTCCACTCCGGGACTAGGAGGCAATGAGCAGTTCTTC. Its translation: CASSSTPGLGGNEQFF.

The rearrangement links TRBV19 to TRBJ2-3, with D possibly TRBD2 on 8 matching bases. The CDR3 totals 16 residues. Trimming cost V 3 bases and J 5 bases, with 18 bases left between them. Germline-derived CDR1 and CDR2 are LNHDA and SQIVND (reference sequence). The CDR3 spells CASSIKGGRGGDTQYF. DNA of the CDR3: TGTGCCAGTAGTATTAAAGGGGGCCGGGGGGGAGATACGCAGTATTTT.

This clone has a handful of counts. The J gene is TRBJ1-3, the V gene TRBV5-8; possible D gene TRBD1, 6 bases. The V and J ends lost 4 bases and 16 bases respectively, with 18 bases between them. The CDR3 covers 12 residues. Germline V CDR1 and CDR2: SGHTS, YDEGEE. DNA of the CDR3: TGTGCCAGCAGCGTGTGGGACACCGGGGCGTATTTT. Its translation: CASSVWDTGAYF.

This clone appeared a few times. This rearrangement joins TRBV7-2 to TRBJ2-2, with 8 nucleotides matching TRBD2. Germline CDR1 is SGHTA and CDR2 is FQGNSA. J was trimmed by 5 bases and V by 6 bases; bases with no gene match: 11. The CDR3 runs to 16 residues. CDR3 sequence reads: CASSRTGGAGTGELFF. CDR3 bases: TGTGCCAGCAGTCGAACCGGGGGGGCAGGTACCGGGGAGCTGTTTTTT. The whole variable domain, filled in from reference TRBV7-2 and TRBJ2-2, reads GAGVSQSPSNKVTEKGKDVELRCDPISGHTALYWYRQSLGQGLEFLIYFQGNSAPDKSGLPSDRFSAERTGGSVSTLTIQRTQQEDSAVYLCASSRTGGAGTGELFFGEGSRLTVL.

CDR3: CASSSTSGANVLTF. In DNA, the CDR3 is TGTGCCAGCAGCTCAACCTCTGGGGCCAACGTCCTGACTTTC. The rearrangement uses TRBV2 and TRBJ2-6; D is ambiguous. There are 14 residues in the CDR3. Germline V lookup: CDR1 SNHLY, CDR2 FYNNEI. V shed 6 bases and J shed 0 bases, with 6 bases lying between them. The whole variable domain, remainder taken from reference TRBV2 and TRBJ2-6, is EPEVTQTPSHQVTQMGQEVILRCVPISNHLYFYWYRQILGQKVEFLVSFYNNEISEKSEIFDDQFSVERPDGSNFTLKIRSTKLEDSAMYFCASSSTSGANVLTFGAGSRLTVL.

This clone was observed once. Written as DNA, the CDR3 is TGTGCCACTCGTAGGGGGGCCCAAGAGACCCAGTACTTC. This encodes CATRRGAQETQYF. This chain connects TRBV28 to TRBJ2-5; D assignment may be TRBD1 or TRBD2 (6 bases each). The V gene lost 10 bases and the J gene lost 1 base, with 13 bases spanning the gap. Germline CDR1 reads MDHEN; CDR2 reads SYDVKM. This CDR3 has 13 amino acids.

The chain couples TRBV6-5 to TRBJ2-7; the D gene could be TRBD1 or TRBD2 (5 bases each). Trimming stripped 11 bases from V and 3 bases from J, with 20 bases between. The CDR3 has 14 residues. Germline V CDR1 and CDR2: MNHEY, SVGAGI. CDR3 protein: CAGGRSVSHYEQYF. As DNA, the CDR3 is TGTGCCGGGGGACGATCGGTCTCTCACTACGAGCAGTACTTC.

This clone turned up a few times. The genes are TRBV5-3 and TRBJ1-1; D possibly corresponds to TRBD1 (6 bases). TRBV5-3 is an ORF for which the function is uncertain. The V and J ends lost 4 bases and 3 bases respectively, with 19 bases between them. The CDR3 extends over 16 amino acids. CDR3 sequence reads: CARSIPGASTDTEAFF. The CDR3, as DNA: TGTGCCAGAAGCATACCAGGGGCTTCAACGGACACTGAAGCTTTCTTT.